Here is one T cell receptor (beta chain) with its context. The data were obtained in a study of blood T cell repertoires in COVID-19. Study processing details: Amplification from reference gene primers served as the basis for estimated nucleated cell counts. Some clones are missing from TCRdb's copy, which holds only in-frame ones; the method was immunoSEQ multiplex PCR. V and J calls and clone size come straight from that table; D and trimming were deduced from the DNA. The sample consists of tens of thousands of clones, 85% to 90% of them appearing once. The germline V and J ends were trimmed by 5 bases and 3 bases, with 10 bases remaining between them. This CDR3 has 13 amino acids. Germline values: CDR1 SGHVS, CDR2 FQNEAQ.

The TCR sequence derives from a woman older than 75 with active COVID-19. Source material: peripheral blood. The V gene is TRBV7-8, the J gene TRBJ1-2; no reliable D call. The CDR3 DNA reads as TGTGCCAGCAGCCCTTCCCTCGACTATGGCTACACCTTC. The encoded protein is CASSPSLDYGYTF.